The text below deals with one T cell receptor beta chain. This clonotype appeared a few times. Its antigen is currently not known. One base away there is no much larger clone; base qualities are not given. Library preparation used 5' RACE. For sequencing, an Illumina HiSeq 2500 was employed. A second 7 to 11 cycle PCR used a sample-barcoded 5' primer and a J-beta primer mix. A template-switch 5' adaptor carrying 12 random nucleotides introduced a unique molecular identifier onto each TCR beta cDNA molecule. Each sample yielded at least 2.5 million CDR3-containing paired-end reads. All of the RNA was converted into first-strand cDNA using the Mint cDNA synthesis kit, with a TRBC-specific oligonucleotide serving as the primer. Following uracil-DNA glycosylase treatment, a first 18-cycle PCR with universal primers M1SS and BC2_uni_R was performed on all cDNA. Concerning the study's data processing: For normalization, 1 million high-quality reads were randomly selected from each sample, with every read carrying a distinct molecular identifier. Reads with shared molecular identifiers were discarded instead of being binned into consensus sequences. MiTCR, set to a Q25 quality threshold and the strictest error-elimination algorithm, was used for CDR3 identification, clonotype clustering and error correction. A nonparametric unseen species model with Euler transformation was used to estimate lower-bound total TCR beta diversity. TCRdb reran the public reads through fastp at Q25 and MiXCR, keeping productive beta chains. Identical CDR3 proteins give one entry, which carries the most common genes and DNA. The V and J calls and clone size come from TCRdb's table, not from the authors' own analysis. The sample yields about 1.8 million distinct CDR3 sequences; about 49% were counted once. Roughly 2% of the sample belongs to the ten largest clones.

This record comes from a study of blood T cells in healthy people across ages (dated by TCRdb to the mid-2010s). About the full investigation: In model experiments, template switching captured about one uniquely barcoded TCR beta cDNA molecule for every two T cells. To track age-related changes in TCR beta repertoire diversity, the study relied on deep sequencing normalized with unique cDNA molecular identifiers. The donors were split into four age groups: young (average around 15 years), middle-aged (over 35), aged (62) and long-lived (about 74). To avoid experimental bias, donors of different ages were randomly spread across the sequencing lanes. For two donors (one aged 18 to 29 and one aged 80 or older), the study analyzed two additional independent replicas of 1 million unique cDNA reads from the same blood draw.

The investigation overall reported the following: Because the CMV infection status of the donors was unknown, age-related changes in expanded clonotypes may potentially have been confounded. The long-lived group showed more naive CD4+ T cells, fewer expanded clones and increased TCR diversity than the aged group, suggesting age selection. Observed TCR beta diversity per million T cells fell roughly linearly with age, and a significant reduction was already apparent by age roughly 40. A strong correlation was found between observed TCR beta diversity and the percentage of naive T cells measured by flow cytometry. Estimates of total diversity based on one million sequenced T cells were considered lower bounds and underestimates. Since profiling was done on bulk unsorted PBMCs, naive and antigen-experienced compartments could not be conclusively compared.

The cysteine opens and the phenylalanine closes a CDR3 of 15 amino acids. Only the CDR3 part of the read is kept: 45 bases, read in frame from the first base. CDR1 is given as MDHEN and CDR2 as SYDVKM, both from the germline V gene. V is reduced by 6 bases and J by 4 bases, leaving a spacing of 18 bases between them. Systemically healthy Caucasian individuals from Russia, about 38 in total and aged about 6 to 95 years, were included as donors. Ten milliliters of peripheral blood were drawn from each donor into EDTA-treated Vacutainer tubes. Ficoll-Paque density-gradient centrifugation was used to isolate PBMCs, with at least 7 million per sample. Total RNA was extracted from PBMCs with Trizol reagent, with at least 6 micrograms obtained per sample. The percentages of naive CD45RAhigh/CD27high T cells were determined by flow cytometry on a PBMC aliquot from every donor.

The V and J segments used are TRBV28 and TRBJ2-5; the D segment might be TRBD1 or TRBD2, since each matches 6 bases. This receptor was taken from a woman in her thirties or forties in good health. The sequencing input was blood. The DNA sequence is TGTGCCAGCAGCCTTCATGACAGGAGGGGAGAGACCCAGTACTTC. This yields the protein CASSLHDRRGETQYF. The CDR3 plus the reference TRBV28 and TRBJ2-5 genes for the other parts give the full variable domain: DVKVTQSSRYLVKRTGEKVFLECVQDMDHENMFWYRQDPGLGLRLIYFSYDVKMKEKGDIPEGYSVSREKKERFSLILESASTNQTSMYLCASSLHDRRGETQYFGPGTRLLVL.